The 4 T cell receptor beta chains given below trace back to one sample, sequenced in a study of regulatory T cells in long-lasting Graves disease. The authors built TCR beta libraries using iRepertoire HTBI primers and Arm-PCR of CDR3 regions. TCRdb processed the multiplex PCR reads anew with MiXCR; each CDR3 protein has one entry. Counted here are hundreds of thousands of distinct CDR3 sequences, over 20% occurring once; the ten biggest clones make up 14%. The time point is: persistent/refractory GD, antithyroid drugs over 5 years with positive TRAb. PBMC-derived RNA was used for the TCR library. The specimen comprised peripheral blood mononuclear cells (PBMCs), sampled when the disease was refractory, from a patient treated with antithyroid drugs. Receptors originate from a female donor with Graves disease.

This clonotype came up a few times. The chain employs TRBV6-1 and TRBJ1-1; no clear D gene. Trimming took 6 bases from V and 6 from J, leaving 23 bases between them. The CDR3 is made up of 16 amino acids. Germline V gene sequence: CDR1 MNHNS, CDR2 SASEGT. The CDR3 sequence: CASRTRAAPGGAEAFF. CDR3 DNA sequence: TGTGCCAGCAGAACAAGGGCAGCCCCCGGTGGAGCTGAAGCTTTCTTT.

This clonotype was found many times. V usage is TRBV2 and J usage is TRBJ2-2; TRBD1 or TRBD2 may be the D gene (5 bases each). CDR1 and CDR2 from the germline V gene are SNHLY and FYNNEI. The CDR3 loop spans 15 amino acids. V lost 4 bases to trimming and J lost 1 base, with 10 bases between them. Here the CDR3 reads CASSVGTMNTGELFF. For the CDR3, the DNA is TGTGCCAGCAGTGTCGGGACCATGAACACCGGGGAGCTGTTTTTT. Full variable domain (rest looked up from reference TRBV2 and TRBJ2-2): EPEVTQTPSHQVTQMGQEVILRCVPISNHLYFYWYRQILGQKVEFLVSFYNNEISEKSEIFDDQFSVERPDGSNFTLKIRSTKLEDSAMYFCASSVGTMNTGELFFGEGSRLTVL.

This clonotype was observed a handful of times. The CDR3 sequence is CASSRTGAGSYNEQFF. In nucleotides, the CDR3 is TGTGCCAGCAGTCGAACAGGGGCGGGTTCCTACAATGAGCAGTTCTTC. V is TRBV9 and J is TRBJ2-1; 7 positions match TRBD1. This CDR3 has 16 residues. With 5 bases clipped from V and 1 base from J, the junction kept 9 bases outside the gene matches. Germline loops: CDR1 SGDLS, CDR2 YYNGEE.

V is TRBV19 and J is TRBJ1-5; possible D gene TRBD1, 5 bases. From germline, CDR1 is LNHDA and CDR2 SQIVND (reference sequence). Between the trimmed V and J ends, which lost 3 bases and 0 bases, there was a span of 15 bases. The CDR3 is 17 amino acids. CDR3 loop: CASSIVRGGNSNQPQHF. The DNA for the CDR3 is TGTGCCAGTAGTATCGTACGGGGCGGAAATAGCAATCAGCCCCAGCATTTT.